This section outlines one TCR beta chain sequence together with its context. What it binds is unknown. cDNA libraries of TCR beta carried unique molecular identifiers. T cells, 1 to 10 million of them, yielded hundreds of thousands of cDNA molecules. One entry per CDR3 protein results from TCRdb running MiXCR on the PCR reads. The sample yields about 540,000 distinct CDR3 sequences, 34% seen once. The sample belongs to a study of post-analysis software for immune sequencing data. Across the whole study: Progressive-relapsing, secondary progressive and relapsing-remitting multiple sclerosis were among the disease courses included. Overall study results and limits: There were a few TRBV segments more frequent in patients than controls, and TRBV5-6, TRBV5-1 and TRBV20-1 were among them. When compared against controls, multiple sclerosis patients showed significantly lower normalized Chao1 diversity.

The V segment lost 3 bases and the J segment 3 bases; nucleotides outside the gene matches: 7. CDR1 and CDR2 from the germline V gene are MDHEN and SYDVKM. This CDR3 comprises 16 residues. The clonotype originates from a girl between 2 and 17 years old with multiple sclerosis. The specimen sequenced was blood. V gene TRBV28 combines with J gene TRBJ2-7; 11 nucleotides line up with TRBD1. In DNA, the CDR3 is TGTGCCAGCAGTTTGCCTGGGGGACAGGGGGTCTACGAGCAGTACTTC. This encodes CASSLPGGQGVYEQYF.